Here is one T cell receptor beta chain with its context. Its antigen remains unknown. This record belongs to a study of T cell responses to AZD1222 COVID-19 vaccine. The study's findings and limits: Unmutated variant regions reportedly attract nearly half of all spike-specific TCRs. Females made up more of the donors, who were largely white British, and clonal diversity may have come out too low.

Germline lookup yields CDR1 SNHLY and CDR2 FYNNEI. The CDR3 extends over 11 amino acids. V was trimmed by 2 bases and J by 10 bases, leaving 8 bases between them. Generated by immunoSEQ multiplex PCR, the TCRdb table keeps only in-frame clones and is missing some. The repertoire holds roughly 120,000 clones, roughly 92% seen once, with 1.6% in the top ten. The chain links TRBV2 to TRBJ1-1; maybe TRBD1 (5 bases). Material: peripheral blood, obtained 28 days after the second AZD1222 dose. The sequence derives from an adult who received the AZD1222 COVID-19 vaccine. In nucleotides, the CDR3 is TGTGCCAGCAGTGAAAGAAGGGGAGCTTTCTTT. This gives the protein CASSERRGAFF.